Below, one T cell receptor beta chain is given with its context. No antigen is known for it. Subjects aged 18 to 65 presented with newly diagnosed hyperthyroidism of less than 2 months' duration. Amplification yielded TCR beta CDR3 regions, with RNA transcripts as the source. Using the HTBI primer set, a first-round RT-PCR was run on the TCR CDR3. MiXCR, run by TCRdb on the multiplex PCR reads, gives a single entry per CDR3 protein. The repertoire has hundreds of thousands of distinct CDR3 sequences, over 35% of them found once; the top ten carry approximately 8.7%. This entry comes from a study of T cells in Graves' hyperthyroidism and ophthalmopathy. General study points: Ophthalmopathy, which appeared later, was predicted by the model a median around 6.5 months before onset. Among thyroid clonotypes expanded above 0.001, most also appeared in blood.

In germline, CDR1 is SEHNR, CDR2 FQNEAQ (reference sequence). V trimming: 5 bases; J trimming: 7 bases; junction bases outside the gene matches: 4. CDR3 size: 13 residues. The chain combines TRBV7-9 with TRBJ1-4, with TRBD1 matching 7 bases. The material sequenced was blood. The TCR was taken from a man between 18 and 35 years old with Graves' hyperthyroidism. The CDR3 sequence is CASSPRTGEKLFF. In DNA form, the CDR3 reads TGTGCCAGCAGCCCGCGGACAGGTGAAAAACTGTTTTTT.